This TCR beta chain was retrieved from a study of cytomegalovirus exposure and HLA in healthy donors. About this clone: Its antigen is undetermined.

The study, taken as a whole, reports: Sequencing depth across donors, presence/absence analyses assumed, was roughly uniform.

The CDR3 has 15 residues. Germline lookup yields CDR1 MNHEY and CDR2 SVGAGI. V was clipped by 4 bases and J by 1 base; unmatched bases: 6. PCR amplification relied on 60 Vbeta primers (plus 13 Jbeta primers). Sequencing was performed with immunoSEQ multiplex PCR; in TCRdb, only in-frame clones are kept and a portion is missing. The table records 130,000 to 150,000 clones, roughly three quarters of them present only once. The V gene is TRBV6-5, the J gene TRBJ2-5; 7 positions agree with TRBD1. The TCR sequence derives from a male donor in good health and CMV-seronegative. The sequenced material came from PBMCs. CDR3 in DNA: TGTGCCAGCAGTTCATCACAGGGGACCCAAGAGACCCAGTACTTC. Its translation: CASSSSQGTQETQYF.